Following are 7 T cell receptor beta chains from one sample sequenced in a study of blood T cell repertoires in COVID-19. Libraries were prepared by immunoSEQ multiplex PCR; TCRdb keeps only in-frame clonotypes and omits some of them. The sample lists about 74,000 clones, approximately 90% occurring once. The source material was peripheral blood. These receptors originate from a man aged 65 to 79 with active or convalescent COVID-19.

This chain connects TRBV5-1 to TRBJ1-1, with D uncertain. V dropped 2 bases and J dropped 1 base, with 6 bases sitting between them. CDR1 is SGHRS, CDR2 YFSETQ, per germline. The CDR3 has 13 amino acids. The CDR3 coding sequence is TGCGCCAGCAGCTTCGGTGGGAACACTGAAGCTTTCTTT. Its translation: CASSFGGNTEAFF.

This chain links TRBV5-4 with TRBJ2-1; TRBD1 matches at 7 bases. Germline V lookup: CDR1 SGHNT, CDR2 YYREEE (reference sequence). J lost 7 bases, V lost 4 bases, and 5 bases had no gene match. The CDR3 extends over 13 amino acids. CDR3 bases: TGTGCCAGCAGCCGAGAACAGGGGAATGAGCAGTTCTTC. This encodes CASSREQGNEQFF. Filled out from reference TRBV5-4 and TRBJ2-1, the complete variable domain reads ETGVTQSPTHLIKTRGQQVTLRCSSQSGHNTVSWYQQALGQGPQFIFQYYREEENGRGNFPPRFSGLQFPNYSSELNVNALELDDSALYLCASSREQGNEQFFGPGTRLTVL.

This sequence joins TRBV5-6 and TRBJ2-7; D possibly corresponds to TRBD2 (6 bases). The CDR3 sequence is 12 residues long. The V gene's germline CDR1 is SGHDT and CDR2 YYEEEE. V gave up 4 bases and J gave up 5 bases, with 10 bases separating them. The CDR3 is CASSEWGDEQYF. The CDR3 nucleotides are TGTGCCAGCAGCGAGTGGGGGGACGAGCAGTACTTC.

V usage is TRBV18 and J usage is TRBJ2-1, with D tentatively TRBD2 (6 bases). The ends were cut back, 2 bases at V and 5 bases at J, with 10 bases in the middle. The CDR3 is made up of 14 amino acids. In germline, CDR1 is KGHSH, CDR2 LQKENI. The CDR3 sequence: CASSPFQRDNEQFF. CDR3 nucleotide sequence: TGTGCCAGCTCACCATTCCAGCGGGACAATGAGCAGTTCTTC.

This sequence joins TRBV10-3 and TRBJ2-5; TRBD2 matches 8 bases. Germline trimming cut 0 bases from V and 5 bases from J; bases unmatched to any gene: 8. The CDR3 is 16 amino acids. Per germline, CDR1 ENHRY and CDR2 SYGVKD. CDR3 coding DNA: TGTGCCATCAGTGAGTCCCGGGAGGGCCCGAGGGAGACCCAGTACTTC. This sequence encodes CAISESREGPRETQYF.

V is TRBV18 and J is TRBJ1-1; TRBD1 matches 8 bases. This CDR3 spans 16 amino acids. CDR1 KGHSH and CDR2 LQKENI come from the germline V gene. Trimming took 5 bases from V and 2 from J; bases not matched to a gene: 10. CDR3 sequence: CASSSFMDRVNTEAFF. CDR3 nucleotides: TGTGCCAGCTCATCTTTCATGGACAGGGTAAACACTGAAGCTTTCTTT.

The chain uses TRBV11-2 and TRBJ2-5, with no clear D. Trimming pared 0 bases from V and 1 base from J, leaving 15 bases between. The germline CDR1 and CDR2 sequences are SGHAT and FQNNGV. The length of the CDR3 is 17 residues. CDR3 sequence: CASSLDLRQNRQETQYF. CDR3 sequence (DNA): TGTGCCAGCAGCTTAGATCTTCGCCAGAACCGCCAAGAGACCCAGTACTTC.